This T cell receptor beta chain was captured by sequencing in a study of blood T cell repertoires in COVID-19. Study overall: Sites in the United States, Italy and Spain provided acute and convalescent COVID-19 samples. In each case, the material was cDNA or gDNA derived from T cells, B-cell-depleted T cells, or PBMCs.

The CDR3 spans 17 residues. J was trimmed by 2 bases and V by 3 bases; bases with no gene match: 12. Germline V gives CDR1 LNHDA, CDR2 SQIVND (reference sequence). In the source study's methods: Amplified reference gene primers provided the basis for estimating nucleated cell counts. Repertoires were generated with immunoSEQ multiplex PCR, while TCRdb's copy carries only in-frame clones and drops some. V and J calls and clone size are those listed in that table; D and trimming were worked out from the DNA. The sample includes approximately 77,000 clones, approximately 80% of them seen just once. Sequencing was done on a sample of peripheral blood. The sequence was collected from a woman aged 55-70 years with acute or convalescent COVID-19. This chain joins TRBV19 and TRBJ1-2; 7 nucleotides align to TRBD1. CDR3 in DNA: TGTGCCAGTAGTATTACTTCGGGACAGCGGACGAACTATGGCTACACCTTC. The encoded protein is CASSITSGQRTNYGYTF.